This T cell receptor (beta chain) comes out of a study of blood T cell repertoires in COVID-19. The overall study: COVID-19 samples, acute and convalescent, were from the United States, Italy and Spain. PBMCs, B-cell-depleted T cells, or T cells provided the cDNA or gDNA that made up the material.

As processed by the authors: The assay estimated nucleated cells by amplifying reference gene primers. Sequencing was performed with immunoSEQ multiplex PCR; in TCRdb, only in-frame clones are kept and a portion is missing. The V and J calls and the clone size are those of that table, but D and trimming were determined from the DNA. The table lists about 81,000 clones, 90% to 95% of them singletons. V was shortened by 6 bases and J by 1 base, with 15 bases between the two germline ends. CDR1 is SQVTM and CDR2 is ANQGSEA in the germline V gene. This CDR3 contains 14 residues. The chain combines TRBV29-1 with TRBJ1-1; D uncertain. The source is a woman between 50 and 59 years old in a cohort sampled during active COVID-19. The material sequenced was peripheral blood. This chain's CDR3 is CSVSPRGRNTEAFF. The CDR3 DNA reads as TGCAGCGTCTCCCCCCGCGGCAGGAACACTGAAGCTTTCTTT.